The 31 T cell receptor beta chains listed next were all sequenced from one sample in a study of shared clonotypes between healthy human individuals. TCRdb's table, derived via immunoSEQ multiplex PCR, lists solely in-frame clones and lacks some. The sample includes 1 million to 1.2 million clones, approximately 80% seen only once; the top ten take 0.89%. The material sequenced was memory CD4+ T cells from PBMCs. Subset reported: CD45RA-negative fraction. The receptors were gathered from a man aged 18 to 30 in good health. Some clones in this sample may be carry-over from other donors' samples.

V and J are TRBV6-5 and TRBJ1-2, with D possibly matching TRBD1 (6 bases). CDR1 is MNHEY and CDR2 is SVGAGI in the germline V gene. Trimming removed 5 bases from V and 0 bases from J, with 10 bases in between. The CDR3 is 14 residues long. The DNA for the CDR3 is TGTGCCAGCAGTAGGGGGGGAACTAACTATGGCTACACCTTC. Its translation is CASSRGGTNYGYTF.

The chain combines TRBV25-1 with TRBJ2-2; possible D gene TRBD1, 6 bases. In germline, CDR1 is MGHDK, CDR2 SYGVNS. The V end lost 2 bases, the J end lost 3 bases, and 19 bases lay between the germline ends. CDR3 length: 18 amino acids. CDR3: CASSETRGKGVDTGELFF. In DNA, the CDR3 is TGTGCCAGCAGTGAAACACGGGGAAAGGGGGTGGACACCGGGGAGCTGTTTTTT. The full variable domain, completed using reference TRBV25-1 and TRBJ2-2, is EADIYQTPRYLVIGTGKKITLECSQTMGHDKMYWYQQDPGMELHLIHYSYGVNSTEKGDLSSESTVSRIRTEHFPLTLESARPSHTSQYLCASSETRGKGVDTGELFFGEGSRLTVL.

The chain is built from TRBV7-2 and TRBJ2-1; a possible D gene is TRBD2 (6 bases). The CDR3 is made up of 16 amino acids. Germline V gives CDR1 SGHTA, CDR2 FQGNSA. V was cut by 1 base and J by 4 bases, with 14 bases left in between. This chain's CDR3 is CASSLVSGLAYNEQFF. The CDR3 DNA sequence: TGTGCCAGCAGCTTAGTTTCCGGGCTAGCGTACAATGAGCAGTTCTTC.

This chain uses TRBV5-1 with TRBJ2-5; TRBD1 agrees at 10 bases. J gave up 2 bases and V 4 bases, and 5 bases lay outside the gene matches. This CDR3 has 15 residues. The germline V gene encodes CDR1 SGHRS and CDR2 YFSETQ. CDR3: CASSGPDRGQETQYF. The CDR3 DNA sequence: TGCGCCAGCAGCGGGCCGGACAGGGGGCAAGAGACCCAGTACTTC.

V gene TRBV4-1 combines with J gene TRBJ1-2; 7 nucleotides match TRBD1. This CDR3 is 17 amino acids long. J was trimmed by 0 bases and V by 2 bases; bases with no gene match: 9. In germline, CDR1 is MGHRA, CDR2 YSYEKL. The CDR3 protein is CASSQKVEQGSNYGYTF. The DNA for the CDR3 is TGCGCCAGCAGCCAAAAAGTGGAACAGGGGTCTAACTATGGCTACACCTTC.

In nucleotides, the CDR3 is TGTGCTAGTGGAATGGGAGCGGGGGGCACAGATACGCAGTATTTT. Its protein product is CASGMGAGGTDTQYF. The rearrangement links TRBV12-5 to TRBJ2-3; 8 positions agree with TRBD2. This CDR3 has 15 residues. Trimming took 6 bases from V and 1 from J; bases not matched to a gene: 6. Germline CDR1 is LGHNT and CDR2 is FRNRAP.

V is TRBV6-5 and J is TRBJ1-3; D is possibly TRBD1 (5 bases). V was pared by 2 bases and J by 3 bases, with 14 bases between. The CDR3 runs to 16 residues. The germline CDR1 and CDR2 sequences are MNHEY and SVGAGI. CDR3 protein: CASSYPPGTYGNTIYF. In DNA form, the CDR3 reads TGTGCCAGCAGTTACCCTCCGGGGACGTATGGAAACACCATATATTTT.

Here the CDR3 reads CASSQAFLAGGLTDTQYF. The CDR3 DNA reads TGTGCCAGCAGCCAAGCCTTCCTAGCGGGAGGCCTCACAGATACGCAGTATTTT. The J gene is TRBJ2-3, the V gene TRBV4-2; 11 nucleotides line up with TRBD2. In germline, CDR1 is LGHNA, CDR2 YNFKEQ. This CDR3 is built from 18 residues. Unmatched junction bases numbered 8, after V lost 1 base and J lost 2 bases.

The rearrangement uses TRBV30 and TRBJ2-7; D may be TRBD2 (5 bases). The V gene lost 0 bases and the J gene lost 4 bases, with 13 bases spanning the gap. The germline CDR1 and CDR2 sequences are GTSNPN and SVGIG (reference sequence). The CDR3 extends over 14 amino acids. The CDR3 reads CAWSVGISGYEQYF. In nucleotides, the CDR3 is TGTGCCTGGAGTGTCGGGATTTCCGGATACGAGCAGTACTTC.

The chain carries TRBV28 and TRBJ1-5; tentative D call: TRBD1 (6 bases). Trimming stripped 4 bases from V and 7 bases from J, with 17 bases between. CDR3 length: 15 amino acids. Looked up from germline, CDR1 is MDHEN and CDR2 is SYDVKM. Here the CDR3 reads CASSSLTGGAQPQHF. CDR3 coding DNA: TGTGCCAGCAGTTCCCTAACCGGGGGGGCCCAGCCCCAGCATTTT.

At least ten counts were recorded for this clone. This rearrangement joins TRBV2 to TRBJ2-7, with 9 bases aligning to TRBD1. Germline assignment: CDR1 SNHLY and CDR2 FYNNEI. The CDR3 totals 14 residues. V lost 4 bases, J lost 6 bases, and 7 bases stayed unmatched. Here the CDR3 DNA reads TGTGCCAGCAGTGCTTACAGGGGGCAGTTCGAGCAGTACTTC. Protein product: CASSAYRGQFEQYF. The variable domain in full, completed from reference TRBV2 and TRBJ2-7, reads EPEVTQTPSHQVTQMGQEVILRCVPISNHLYFYWYRQILGQKVEFLVSFYNNEISEKSEIFDDQFSVERPDGSNFTLKIRSTKLEDSAMYFCASSAYRGQFEQYFGPGTRLTVT.

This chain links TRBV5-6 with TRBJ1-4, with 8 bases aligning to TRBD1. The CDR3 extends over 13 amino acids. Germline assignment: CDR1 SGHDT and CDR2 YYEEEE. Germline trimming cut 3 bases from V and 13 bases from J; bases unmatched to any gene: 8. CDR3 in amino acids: CASSWSQGARLFF. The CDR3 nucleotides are TGTGCCAGCAGCTGGTCTCAGGGGGCTCGACTGTTTTTT.

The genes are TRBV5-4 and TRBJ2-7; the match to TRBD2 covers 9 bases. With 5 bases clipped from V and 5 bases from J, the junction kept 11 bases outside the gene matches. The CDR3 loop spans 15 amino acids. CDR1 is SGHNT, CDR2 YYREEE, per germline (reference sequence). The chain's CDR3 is CASRVRGSGSNEQYF. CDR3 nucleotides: TGTGCCAGCAGAGTCCGAGGTAGCGGGAGCAACGAGCAGTACTTC.

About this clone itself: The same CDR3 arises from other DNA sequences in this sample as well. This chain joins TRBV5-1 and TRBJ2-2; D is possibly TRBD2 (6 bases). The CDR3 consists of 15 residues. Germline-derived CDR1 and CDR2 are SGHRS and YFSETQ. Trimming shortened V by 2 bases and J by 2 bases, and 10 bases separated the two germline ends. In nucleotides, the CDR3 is TGCGCCAGCAGCTTTGGGGCGGGAAACACCGGGGAGCTGTTTTTT. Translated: CASSFGAGNTGELFF.

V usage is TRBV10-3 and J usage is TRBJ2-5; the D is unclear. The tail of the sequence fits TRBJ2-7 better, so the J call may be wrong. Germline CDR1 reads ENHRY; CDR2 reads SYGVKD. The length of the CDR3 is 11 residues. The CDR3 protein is CAISGTYEQYF. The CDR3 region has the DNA TGTGCCATCAGTGGAACCTACGAGCAGTACTTC.

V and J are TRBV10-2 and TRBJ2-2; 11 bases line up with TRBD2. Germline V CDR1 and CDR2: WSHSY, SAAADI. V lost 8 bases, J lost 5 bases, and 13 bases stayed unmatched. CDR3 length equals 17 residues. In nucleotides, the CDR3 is TGCGCCAGCCTCGTGGCTAGCGGGAGGCGGGAGACCGGGGAGCTGTTTTTT. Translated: CASLVASGRRETGELFF.

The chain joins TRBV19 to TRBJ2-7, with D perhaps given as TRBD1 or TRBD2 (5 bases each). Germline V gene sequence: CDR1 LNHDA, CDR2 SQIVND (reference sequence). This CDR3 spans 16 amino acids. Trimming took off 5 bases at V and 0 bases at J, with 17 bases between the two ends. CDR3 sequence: CASSASGRKSSYEQYF. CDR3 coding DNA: TGTGCCAGTAGTGCCTCGGGACGCAAAAGCTCCTACGAGCAGTACTTC.

In DNA, the CDR3 is TGTGCCAGCAGCTGGTACACCTCTGGGGCCAACGTCCTGACTTTC. This codes for CASSWYTSGANVLTF. The chain joins TRBV5-8 to TRBJ2-6; no reliable D call. Germline CDR1 is SGHTS and CDR2 is YDEGEE. Trimming removed 3 bases from V and 0 bases from J, with 7 bases in between. This CDR3 has 15 amino acids.

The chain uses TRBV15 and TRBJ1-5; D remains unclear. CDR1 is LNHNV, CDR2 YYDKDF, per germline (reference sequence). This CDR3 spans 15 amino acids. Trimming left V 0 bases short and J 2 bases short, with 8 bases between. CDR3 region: CATSRDRTGNQPQHF. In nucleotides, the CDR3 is TGTGCCACCAGCAGAGACCGAACAGGCAATCAGCCCCAGCATTTT.

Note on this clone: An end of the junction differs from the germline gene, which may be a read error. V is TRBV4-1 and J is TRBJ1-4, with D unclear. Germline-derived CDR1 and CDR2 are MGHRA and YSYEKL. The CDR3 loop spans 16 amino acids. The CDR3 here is CASSQSGIATNEKPFF. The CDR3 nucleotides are TGCGCCAGCAGCCAATCAGGAATTGCAACTAATGAAAAACCGTTTTTT.

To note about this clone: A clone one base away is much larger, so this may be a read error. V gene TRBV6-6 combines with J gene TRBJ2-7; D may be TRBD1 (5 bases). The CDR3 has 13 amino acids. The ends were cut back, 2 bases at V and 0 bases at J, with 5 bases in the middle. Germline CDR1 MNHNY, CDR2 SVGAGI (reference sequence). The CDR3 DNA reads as TGTGCCAGCAGTTACGGGGCCTCCTACGAGCAGTACTTC. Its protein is CASSYGASYEQYF.

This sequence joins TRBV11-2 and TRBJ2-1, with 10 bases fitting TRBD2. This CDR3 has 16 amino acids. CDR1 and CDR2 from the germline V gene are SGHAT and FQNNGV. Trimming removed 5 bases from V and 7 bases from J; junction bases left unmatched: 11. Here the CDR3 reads CASSASLAGVGNEQFF. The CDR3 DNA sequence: TGTGCCAGCAGCGCCAGCCTAGCGGGAGTAGGGAATGAGCAGTTCTTC.

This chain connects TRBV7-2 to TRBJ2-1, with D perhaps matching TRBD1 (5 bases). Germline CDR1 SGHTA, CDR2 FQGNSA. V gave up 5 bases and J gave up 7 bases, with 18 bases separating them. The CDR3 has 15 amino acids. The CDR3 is CASSGAPHIGNEQFF. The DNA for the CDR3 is TGTGCCAGCAGCGGGGCACCCCACATTGGTAATGAGCAGTTCTTC.

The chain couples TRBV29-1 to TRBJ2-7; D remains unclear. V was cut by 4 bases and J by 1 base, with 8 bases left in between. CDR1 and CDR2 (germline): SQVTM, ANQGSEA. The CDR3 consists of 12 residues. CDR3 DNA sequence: TGCAGCGTTGTAAGCCGGTCCTACGAGCAGTACTTC. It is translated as CSVVSRSYEQYF.

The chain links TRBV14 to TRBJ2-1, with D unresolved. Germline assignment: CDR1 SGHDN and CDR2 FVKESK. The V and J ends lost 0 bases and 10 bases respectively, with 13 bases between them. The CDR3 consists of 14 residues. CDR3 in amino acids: CASSQDIGRREQFF. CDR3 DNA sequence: TGTGCCAGCAGCCAAGATATCGGCCGTCGGGAGCAGTTCTTC. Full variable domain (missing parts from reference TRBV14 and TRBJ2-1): EAGVTQFPSHSVIEKGQTVTLRCDPISGHDNLYWYRRVMGKEIKFLLHFVKESKQDESGMPNNRFLAERTGGTYSTLKVQPAELEDSGVYFCASSQDIGRREQFFGPGTRLTVL.

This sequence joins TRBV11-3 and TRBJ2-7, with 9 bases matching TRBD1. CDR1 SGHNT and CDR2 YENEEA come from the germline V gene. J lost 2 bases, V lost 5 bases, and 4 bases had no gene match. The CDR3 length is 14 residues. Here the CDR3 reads CASSPQGATYEQYF. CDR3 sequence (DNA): TGTGCCAGCAGCCCACAGGGGGCCACCTACGAGCAGTACTTC. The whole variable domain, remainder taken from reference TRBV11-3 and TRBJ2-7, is EAGVVQSPRYKIIEKKQPVAFWCNPISGHNTLYWYLQNLGQGPELLIRYENEEAVDDSQLPKDRFSAERLKGVDSTLKIQPAELGDSAVYLCASSPQGATYEQYFGPGTRLTVT.

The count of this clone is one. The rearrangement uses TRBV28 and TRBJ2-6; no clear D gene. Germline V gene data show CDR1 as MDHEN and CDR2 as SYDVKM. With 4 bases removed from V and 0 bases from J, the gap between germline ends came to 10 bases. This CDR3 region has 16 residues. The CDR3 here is CASSSPLGSGANVLTF. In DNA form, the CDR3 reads TGTGCCAGCAGTTCCCCCCTGGGCTCTGGGGCCAACGTCCTGACTTTC. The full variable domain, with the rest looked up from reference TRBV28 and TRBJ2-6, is DVKVTQSSRYLVKRTGEKVFLECVQDMDHENMFWYRQDPGLGLRLIYFSYDVKMKEKGDIPEGYSVSREKKERFSLILESASTNQTSMYLCASSSPLGSGANVLTFGAGSRLTVL.

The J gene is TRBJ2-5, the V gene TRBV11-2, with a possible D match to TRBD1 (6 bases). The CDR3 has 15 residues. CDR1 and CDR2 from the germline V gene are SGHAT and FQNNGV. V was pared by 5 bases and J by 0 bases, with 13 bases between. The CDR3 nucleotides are TGTGCCAGCAGCATGGGACACCCGTACCAAGAGACCCAGTACTTC. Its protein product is CASSMGHPYQETQYF. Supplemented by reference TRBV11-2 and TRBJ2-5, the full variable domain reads EAGVAQSPRYKIIEKRQSVAFWCNPISGHATLYWYQQILGQGPKLLIQFQNNGVVDDSQLPKDRFSAERLKGVDSTLKIQPAKLEDSAVYLCASSMGHPYQETQYFGPGTRLLVL.

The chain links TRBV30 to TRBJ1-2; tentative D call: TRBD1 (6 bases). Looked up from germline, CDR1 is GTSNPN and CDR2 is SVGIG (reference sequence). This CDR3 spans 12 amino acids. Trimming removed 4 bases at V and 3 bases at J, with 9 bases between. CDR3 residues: CAWNDRYYGYTF. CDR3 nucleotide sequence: TGTGCCTGGAATGACAGGTACTATGGCTACACCTTC. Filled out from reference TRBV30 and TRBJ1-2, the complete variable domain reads SQTIHQWPATLVQPVGSPLSLECTVEGTSNPNLYWYRQAAGRGLQLLFYSVGIGQISSEVPQNLSASRPQDRQFILSSKKLLLSDSGFYLCAWNDRYYGYTFGSGTRLTVV.

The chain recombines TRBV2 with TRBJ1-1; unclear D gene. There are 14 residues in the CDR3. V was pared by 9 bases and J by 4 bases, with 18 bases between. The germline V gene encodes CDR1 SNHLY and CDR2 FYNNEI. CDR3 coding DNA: TGTGCCAGTCAGGACGGCGCCTGGGGCACTGAAGCTTTCTTT. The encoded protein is CASQDGAWGTEAFF.

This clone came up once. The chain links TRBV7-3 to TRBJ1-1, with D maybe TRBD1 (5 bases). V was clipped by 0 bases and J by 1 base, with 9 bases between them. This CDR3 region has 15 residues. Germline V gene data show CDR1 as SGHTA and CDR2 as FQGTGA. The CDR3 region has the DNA TGTGCCAGCAGCTTAACTGCGGGGACGAACACTGAAGCTTTCTTT. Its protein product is CASSLTAGTNTEAFF.